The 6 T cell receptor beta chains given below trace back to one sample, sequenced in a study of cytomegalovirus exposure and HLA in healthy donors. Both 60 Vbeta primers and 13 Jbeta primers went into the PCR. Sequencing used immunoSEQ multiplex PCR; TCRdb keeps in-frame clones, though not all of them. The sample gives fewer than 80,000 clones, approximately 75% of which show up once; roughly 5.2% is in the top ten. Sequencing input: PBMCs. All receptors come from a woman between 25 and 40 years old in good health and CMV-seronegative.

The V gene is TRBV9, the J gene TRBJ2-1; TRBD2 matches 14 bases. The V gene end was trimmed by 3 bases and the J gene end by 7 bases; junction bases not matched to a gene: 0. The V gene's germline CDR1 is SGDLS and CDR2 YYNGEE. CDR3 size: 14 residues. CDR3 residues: CASSGTSGRNEQFF. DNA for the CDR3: TGTGCCAGCAGCGGGACTAGCGGGAGGAATGAGCAGTTCTTC.

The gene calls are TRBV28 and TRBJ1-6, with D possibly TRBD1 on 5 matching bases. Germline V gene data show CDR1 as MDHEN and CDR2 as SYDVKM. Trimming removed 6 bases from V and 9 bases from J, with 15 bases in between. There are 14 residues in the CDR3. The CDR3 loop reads CASRSGGLISPLHF. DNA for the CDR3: TGTGCCAGCAGATCGGGGGGTTTAATTTCACCCCTCCACTTT.

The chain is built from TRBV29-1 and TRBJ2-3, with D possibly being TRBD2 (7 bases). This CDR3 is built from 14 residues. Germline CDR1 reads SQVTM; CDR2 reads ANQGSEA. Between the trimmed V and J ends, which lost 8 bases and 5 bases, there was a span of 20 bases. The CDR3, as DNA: TGCAGCCTCCAAGGGGGGGGGCTGGGAGATACGCAGTATTTT. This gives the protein CSLQGGGLGDTQYF.

CDR3 bases: TGTGCCAGCAGTGAACCCGGGACAGGCTATGGCTACACCTTC. Protein sequence: CASSEPGTGYGYTF. The chain uses TRBV28 and TRBJ1-2, with 8 bases lining up with TRBD1. The ends lost 5 bases at V and 4 bases at J; junction bases unmatched: 6. Germline assignment: CDR1 MDHEN and CDR2 SYDVKM. The CDR3 loop spans 14 amino acids.

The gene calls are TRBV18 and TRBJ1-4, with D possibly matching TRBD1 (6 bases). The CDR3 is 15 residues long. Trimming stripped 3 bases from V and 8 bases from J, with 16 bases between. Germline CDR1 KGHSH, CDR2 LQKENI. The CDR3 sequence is CASSPPGGTPEKLFF. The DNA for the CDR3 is TGTGCCAGCTCACCTCCTGGTGGGACACCCGAAAAACTGTTTTTT.

CDR3: CASSLAPGGLGSYEQYF. The CDR3 bases are TGTGCCAGCAGCTTAGCACCAGGGGGTTTGGGGTCCTACGAGCAGTACTTC. The chain is built from TRBV11-2 and TRBJ2-7; TRBD1 matches at 7 bases. Germline V gene lookup returns CDR1 SGHAT and CDR2 FQNNGV. This CDR3 is 17 amino acids long. The trim removed 1 base at V and 1 base at J, leaving 10 bases unmatched.